Sequencing of this T cell receptor beta chain was carried out in a study of T cell repertoires in cytomegalovirus infection. Overall study findings and caveats: The ex vivo response was dominated by HLA-C-restricted CMV-specific TCR beta clonotypes.

From the reads, TCRdb called clonotypes with MiXCR, one entry per CDR3 protein. The sample lists around 540,000 distinct CDR3 sequences, roughly a third occurring once. This clonotype appeared a few times. The antigen remains unidentified. The CDR3 spans 14 residues. Germline V gene lookup returns CDR1 MNHEY and CDR2 SMNVEV (reference sequence). The germline V and J ends were trimmed by 1 base and 10 bases, with 14 bases remaining between them. The sample here was cultured PBMCs, taken from culture after CMV antigen stimulation. V is TRBV27 and J is TRBJ2-1; D is perhaps TRBD2 (5 bases). The sequence came from a human donor in good health (CMV status not recorded). Some clones in this sample may be carry-over from other donors' samples. The CDR3 loop is CASSLYGLEREQFF. The DNA for the CDR3 is TGTGCCAGCAGTTTATACGGTTTGGAGCGGGAGCAGTTCTTC.